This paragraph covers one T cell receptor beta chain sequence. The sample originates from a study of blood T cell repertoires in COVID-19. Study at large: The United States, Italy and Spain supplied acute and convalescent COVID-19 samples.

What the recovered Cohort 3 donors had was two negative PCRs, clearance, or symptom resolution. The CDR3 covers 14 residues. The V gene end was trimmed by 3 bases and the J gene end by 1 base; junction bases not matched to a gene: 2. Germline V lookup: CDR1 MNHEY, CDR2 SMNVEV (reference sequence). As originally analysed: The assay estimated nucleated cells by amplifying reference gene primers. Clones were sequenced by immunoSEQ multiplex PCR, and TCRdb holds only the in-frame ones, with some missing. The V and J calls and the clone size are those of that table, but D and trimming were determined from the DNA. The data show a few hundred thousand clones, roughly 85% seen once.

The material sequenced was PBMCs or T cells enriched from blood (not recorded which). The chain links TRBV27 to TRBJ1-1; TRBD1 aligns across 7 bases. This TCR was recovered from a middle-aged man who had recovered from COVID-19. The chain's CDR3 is CASSFGTANTEAFF. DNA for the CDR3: TGTGCCAGCAGTTTCGGGACAGCGAACACTGAAGCTTTCTTT.